A single T cell receptor beta chain is shown here with its context. Its target is unknown. Overall study results and limits: Tumor-infiltrating Treg TCR alpha and beta sequences overlapped most with tumor naive CD4+ T cells, then blood naive.

Constant-region reverse primers amplified full-length variable regions, followed by semi-nested Nested Universal Primer A PCR. MiXCR, run by TCRdb on the 5' RACE reads, gives a single entry per CDR3 protein. The sample shows approximately 50,000 distinct CDR3 sequences, 26% of them seen only once. Cells sorted as Tregs were CD4+, CD25+ and CD127-/low. The junction had 6 bases not matched to a gene; V was cut back by 3 bases and J by 2 bases. This CDR3 contains 15 residues. The germline gives CDR1 SEHNR, CDR2 FQNEAQ (reference sequence). Material for sequencing was tumor-infiltrating Tregs sorted from the breast tumor. The clonotype originates from a female donor with breast cancer. V and J are TRBV7-9 and TRBJ1-1; 7 bases line up with TRBD1. The CDR3 region has the DNA TGTGCCAGCAGCTTGCAGGGGGGCCGAAACACTGAAGCTTTCTTT. Its translation is CASSLQGGRNTEAFF. Full variable domain (missing parts from reference TRBV7-9 and TRBJ1-1): DTGVSQNPRHKITKRGQNVTFRCDPISEHNRLYWYRQTLGQGPEFLTYFQNEAQLEKSRLLSDRFSAERPKGSFSTLEIQRTEQGDSAMYLCASSLQGGRNTEAFFGQGTRLTVV.